A selection of T cell receptor beta chains follows, all from one sample in a study of graft-versus-host responses after intestinal transplantation. The antigens these receptors bind are not known. The protocol was immunoSEQ multiplex PCR, while the TCRdb copy is restricted to in-frame clones and leaves out a portion. Of roughly 93,000 clones listed, roughly 92% are singletons. The specimen comprised unstimulated CD8+ T cells sorted from spleen or lymph node cells, sampled before transplant. The receptors originated from a human donor who was the organ donor for an intestinal transplant. The CDR3 runs from the conserved cysteine through the conserved F or W. The D gene is left open where the match is weak. A row's size may be missing; if present it is once, few, many or a size class.

TRBV19	TRBJ1-1	once	TRBD1	CASRGDSTEAFF	TGTGCCAGTAGGGGGGACAGCACTGAAGCTTTCTTT
TRBV4-3	TRBJ2-7	-	TRBD1	CASSPRTGGYDEQYF	TGCGCCAGCAGCCCCAGGACAGGAGGCTACGACGAGCAGTACTTC
TRBV4-2	TRBJ1-5	-	TRBD1	CASSQEGQANQPQHF	TGTGCCAGCAGCCAAGAGGGACAGGCCAATCAGCCCCAGCATTTT
TRBV28	TRBJ2-2	-	TRBD1	CASSLTGGDLGTGELFF	TGTGCCAGCAGTTTGACAGGGGGCGATCTTGGGACCGGGGAGCTGTTTTTT
TRBV7-6	TRBJ2-7	-	-	CASSPTAGNYEQYF	TGTGCCAGCAGCCCCACGGCGGGGAACTACGAGCAGTACTTC
TRBV9	TRBJ1-4	-	-	CASSVANRVNEKLFF	TGTGCCAGCAGCGTAGCGAACAGGGTCAATGAAAAACTGTTTTTT
TRBV4-1	TRBJ2-3	once	TRBD2	CASSQEELAGGQLAGDTQYF	TGCGCCAGCAGCCAAGAAGAGCTAGCGGGGGGGCAGTTGGCTGGAGATACGCAGTATTTT
TRBV5-1	TRBJ2-7	-	-	CASSSQPGERGIYEQYF	TGCGCCAGCAGCTCGCAACCAGGGGAAAGGGGGATTTACGAGCAGTACTTC
TRBV5-1	TRBJ2-5	-	-	CASSLEIRGIAMGEQYF	TGCGCCAGCAGCTTGGAAATTCGGGGAATCGCAATGGGTGAGCAGTACTTC
TRBV4-2	TRBJ1-1	-	-	CASSQRGGYTEAFF	TGTGCCAGCAGCCAACGGGGAGGGTACACTGAAGCTTTCTTT
TRBV19	TRBJ1-1	-	-	CASSIHSGGEAPEAFF	TGTGCCAGTAGTATTCATTCGGGGGGAGAAGCCCCGGAAGCTTTCTTT
TRBV16	TRBJ2-1	once	TRBD1	CASSQSTGTLNEQFF	TGTGCCAGCAGCCAATCGACAGGGACACTCAATGAGCAGTTCTTC
TRBV19	TRBJ1-6	-	-	CASRAPRVLSYNSPLHF	TGTGCCAGCAGGGCCCCTCGGGTCTTATCCTATAATTCACCCCTCCACTTT
TRBV6-5	TRBJ2-7	-	-	CASSYSGHPYEQYF	TGTGCCAGCAGTTACTCGGGACACCCCTACGAGCAGTACTTC
TRBV29-1	TRBJ2-1	-	TRBD2	CSVEGGTPTYNEQFF	TGCAGCGTTGAGGGGGGGACTCCGACCTACAATGAGCAGTTCTTC
TRBV27	TRBJ2-7	-	-	CATGDSLGEQYF	TGTGCCACAGGAGACAGCTTGGGAGAGCAGTACTTC
TRBV4-1	TRBJ2-7	-	TRBD1	CASSPGTGAQEQYF	TGCGCCAGCAGCCCCGGGACAGGGGCCCAAGAGCAGTACTTC
TRBV29-1	TRBJ2-5	once	TRBD1	CSVVPTQGASKSGQYF	TGCAGCGTTGTCCCCACGCAGGGGGCTTCTAAGAGTGGCCAGTACTTC
TRBV5-1	TRBJ1-2	-	-	CASSSTGLLNYGYTF	TGCGCCAGCAGCTCAACAGGGCTTCTGAACTATGGCTACACCTTC
TRBV28	TRBJ1-1	-	-	CASSLEWTPNTEAFF	TGTGCCAGCAGTTTAGAGTGGACTCCGAACACTGAAGCTTTCTTT
TRBV5-1	TRBJ1-2	-	-	CASSPGAGRNGYTF	TGCGCCAGCAGCCCGGGAGCGGGGAGGAATGGCTACACCTTC
TRBV4-1	TRBJ2-3	-	-	CASSYGLSTDTQYF	TGCGCCAGCAGCTACGGACTAAGCACAGATACGCAGTATTTT
TRBV5-4	TRBJ1-6	-	-	CASSLRGNNSPLHF	TGTGCCAGCAGCTTGCGCGGCAATAATTCACCCCTCCACTTT
TRBV2	TRBJ2-1	-	TRBD2	CASRLAGGAYNEQFF	TGTGCCAGCAGACTAGCGGGGGGGGCCTACAATGAGCAGTTCTTC
TRBV27	TRBJ2-5	once	-	CASSRIDGERETQYF	TGTGCCAGCAGTAGGATAGACGGGGAACGAGAGACCCAGTACTTC